This passage covers 25 T cell receptor beta chains from one sample sequenced in a study of lymphopenia after photon versus proton radiotherapy. Measured with immunoSEQ multiplex PCR; TCRdb has only the in-frame clones, and not every one. The data hold approximately 150,000 clones, with about nine tenths observed a single time. Specimen: peripheral blood, collected from a patient treated with photon-based radiotherapy. The receptors originated from a man aged 45 to 65 with gastric cancer.

The gene calls are TRBV19 and TRBJ1-2; D is unresolved. The CDR3 consists of 15 residues. The V gene lost 2 bases and the J gene lost 3 bases, with 13 bases spanning the gap. Germline V gene data show CDR1 as LNHDA and CDR2 as SQIVND (reference sequence). The CDR3 loop reads CASSINPWGYYGYTF. CDR3 bases: TGTGCCAGTAGTATAAACCCTTGGGGTTACTATGGCTACACCTTC.

The gene calls are TRBV27 and TRBJ2-2; TRBD2 might be the D (5 bases). The CDR3 is 14 residues long. The germline CDR1 and CDR2 sequences are MNHEY and SMNVEV (reference sequence). V lost 4 bases, J lost 1 base, and 7 bases lay in between. The CDR3 spells CASSSRENTGELFF. The CDR3 DNA reads as TGTGCCAGCAGTTCCCGGGAGAACACCGGGGAGCTGTTTTTT.

The CDR3 DNA follows: TGCGCCAGCAGCCAAGATCCGCTAGCGGGGACCGGGGAGCTGTTTTTT. Its protein is CASSQDPLAGTGELFF. The chain is built from TRBV4-1 and TRBJ2-2, with 9 bases identical to TRBD2. CDR3 length: 16 amino acids. Germline V gives CDR1 MGHRA, CDR2 YSYEKL. V dropped 0 bases and J dropped 5; count of bases not matched to a gene: 4.

The genes are TRBV6-5 and TRBJ2-7, with TRBD1 identical over 7 bases. The germline gives CDR1 MNHEY, CDR2 SVGAGI. CDR3 length: 15 residues. Trimming removed 0 bases from V and 2 bases from J; junction bases left unmatched: 4. The CDR3 loop is CASSYSTGPPYEQYF. CDR3 DNA: TGTGCCAGCAGTTACTCGACAGGGCCTCCCTACGAGCAGTACTTC.

The CDR3 loop reads CASSLSTSGSFYEQYF. In DNA, the CDR3 is TGTGCCAGCAGTCTCTCGACTAGCGGGAGCTTCTACGAGCAGTACTTC. V and J are TRBV28 and TRBJ2-7; TRBD2 aligns across 12 bases. V shed 5 bases and J 3 bases; nucleotides not matched to a gene: 8. The germline CDR1 and CDR2 sequences are MDHEN and SYDVKM. The CDR3 has 16 amino acids.

The gene calls are TRBV15 and TRBJ2-1, with 7 bases aligning to TRBD2. Germline CDR1 and CDR2: LNHNV and YYDKDF (reference sequence). V lost 0 bases and J lost 4; bases outside the gene matches: 6. This CDR3 contains 16 residues. CDR3 bases: TGTGCCACCAGCAGAGATGGGATAGCGGGTTACAATGAGCAGTTCTTC. Its translation is CATSRDGIAGYNEQFF.

Here the CDR3 reads CASSLSRVLEKETQYF. CDR3 nucleotides: TGTGCCAGCAGTTTATCCAGGGTACTCGAAAAAGAGACCCAGTACTTC. J is TRBJ2-5 and V is TRBV27, with D perhaps matching TRBD1 (5 bases). Per the germline V gene, CDR1 is MNHEY and CDR2 is SMNVEV (reference sequence). V was shortened by 0 bases and J by 3 bases, with 14 bases between the two germline ends. The CDR3 is 16 residues long.

The chain carries TRBV4-3 and TRBJ2-7; no reliable D call. Trimming pared 0 bases from V and 3 bases from J, leaving 9 bases between. Germline lookup yields CDR1 LGHNA and CDR2 YSLEER. This CDR3 has 14 amino acids. In DNA form, the CDR3 reads TGCGCCAGCAGCCAAGATGCCCACAGCTACGAGCAGTACTTC. It specifies CASSQDAHSYEQYF.

The chain recombines TRBV7-8 with TRBJ1-1; no firm D call. Germline CDR1 reads SGHVS; CDR2 reads FQNEAQ. The ends were cut back, 1 base at V and 6 bases at J, with 15 bases in the middle. This CDR3 region has 15 residues. The CDR3 region is CASSLVRDPVAEAFF. DNA for the CDR3: TGTGCCAGCAGCTTAGTCCGCGACCCGGTGGCTGAAGCTTTCTTT.

The chain combines TRBV7-9 with TRBJ1-1; tentatively, D is TRBD1 (6 bases). In germline, CDR1 is SEHNR, CDR2 FQNEAQ (reference sequence). Between the trimmed V and J ends, which lost 3 bases and 3 bases, there was a span of 14 bases. CDR3 length equals 15 residues. CDR3 DNA sequence: TGTGCCAGCAGCTTCAATCGGGGGGCGGACACTGAAGCTTTCTTT. Amino acid sequence: CASSFNRGADTEAFF.

The chain combines TRBV27 with TRBJ1-2, with D perhaps matching TRBD1 (6 bases). Germline values: CDR1 MNHEY, CDR2 SMNVEV (reference sequence). V was trimmed by 6 bases and J by 4 bases, leaving 15 bases between them. The CDR3 is 14 amino acids. CDR3 region: CASRPQGNVYGYTF. In DNA, the CDR3 is TGTGCCAGCAGGCCTCAGGGGAATGTCTATGGCTACACCTTC.

This clone came up a few times. The V and J genes are TRBV30 and TRBJ1-1; TRBD1 matches at 10 bases. The V and J ends lost 5 bases and 5 bases, in that order; junction bases with no gene match: 11. CDR3 length: 15 residues. In germline, CDR1 is GTSNPN, CDR2 SVGIG (reference sequence). The CDR3 loop reads CAWGRTGGRGTEAFF. DNA for the CDR3: TGTGCCTGGGGACGGACAGGGGGACGAGGGACTGAAGCTTTCTTT.

This chain links TRBV12-5 with TRBJ1-1; D is perhaps TRBD1 (5 bases). Germline-derived CDR1 and CDR2 are LGHNT and FRNRAP. The length of the CDR3 is 17 residues. V was clipped by 0 bases and J by 0 bases, with 14 bases between them. This CDR3 reads CASGLVLTGGMNTEAFF. Written as DNA, the CDR3 is TGTGCTAGTGGTTTGGTACTAACAGGAGGTATGAACACTGAAGCTTTCTTT.

The chain joins TRBV7-6 to TRBJ2-7; 8 bases are shared with TRBD1. Looked up from germline, CDR1 is SGHVS and CDR2 is FNYEAQ. The CDR3 spans 15 residues. After removal of 1 base from V and 6 bases from J, the junction contained 8 bases not matched to a gene. CDR3 region: CASSLEQDRAGEQYF. Written as DNA, the CDR3 is TGTGCCAGCAGCTTAGAACAGGACAGGGCAGGCGAGCAGTACTTC.

The chain combines TRBV9 with TRBJ1-3, with 7 bases lining up with TRBD1. CDR1 SGDLS and CDR2 YYNGEE come from the germline V gene. V gave up 0 bases and J gave up 0 bases; unmatched junction bases: 9. This CDR3 spans 18 amino acids. CDR3 nucleotides: TGTGCCAGCAGCGTAGGAGGGACAGTTCATTCCTCTGGAAACACCATATATTTT. Its translation is CASSVGGTVHSSGNTIYF.

The rearrangement uses TRBV7-9 and TRBJ2-3, with a tentative D call TRBD1 (6 bases). The germline V gene encodes CDR1 SEHNR and CDR2 FQNEAQ (reference sequence). The CDR3 runs 14 residues. V lost 5 bases, J lost 2 bases, and 11 bases lay in between. The CDR3 bases are TGTGCCAGCAGCCAAGGACAGCCCACAGATACGCAGTATTTT. Translated, it gives CASSQGQPTDTQYF.

The chain recombines TRBV10-3 with TRBJ1-5; D call uncertain. V lost 6 bases and J lost 4, with 19 bases in between. CDR3 size: 16 residues. Germline V gene data show CDR1 as ENHRY and CDR2 as SYGVKD. The CDR3 loop reads CAISAGVGGGNQPQHF. The DNA for the CDR3 is TGTGCCATCAGCGCGGGTGTGGGTGGCGGGAATCAGCCCCAGCATTTT.

This clone was observed a single time. The chain employs TRBV9 and TRBJ2-1; D possibly corresponds to TRBD1 (5 bases). Germline V gene data show CDR1 as SGDLS and CDR2 as YYNGEE. This CDR3 contains 16 residues. Trimming removed 0 bases from V and 3 bases from J, with 13 bases in between. The CDR3 sequence is CASSVGGPGHYNEQFF. CDR3 bases: TGTGCCAGCAGCGTAGGGGGCCCGGGCCACTACAATGAGCAGTTCTTC. The complete variable domain, with remaining parts taken from reference TRBV9 and TRBJ2-1, reads DSGVTQTPKHLITATGQRVTLRCSPRSGDLSVYWYQQSLDQGLQFLIQYYNGEERAKGNILERFSAQQFPDLHSELNLSSLELGDSALYFCASSVGGPGHYNEQFFGPGTRLTVL.

The CDR3 region is CASSFAGEGSYNEQFF. CDR3 coding DNA: TGTGCCAGCAGCTTTGCTGGAGAAGGCTCCTACAATGAGCAGTTCTTC. The V call is TRBV5-6, the J call TRBJ2-1, with D hard to call. This CDR3 contains 16 residues. Germline CDR1 SGHDT, CDR2 YYEEEE. The ends were cut back, 2 bases at V and 0 bases at J, with 12 bases in the middle.

The J gene is TRBJ1-4, the V gene TRBV11-2; the D is unclear. The germline CDR1 and CDR2 sequences are SGHAT and FQNNGV. The CDR3 sequence is 14 residues long. V dropped 2 bases and J dropped 2 bases, with 6 bases sitting between them. CDR3 amino acids: CASSLTGTNEKLFF. CDR3 sequence (DNA): TGTGCCAGCAGCTTAACCGGCACTAATGAAAAACTGTTTTTT.

The chain combines TRBV7-2 with TRBJ2-5; the D gene could be TRBD1 or TRBD2 (5 bases each). The CDR3 is 14 amino acids. The V gene lost 5 bases and the J gene lost 2 bases, with 12 bases spanning the gap. Germline CDR1 and CDR2: SGHTA and FQGNSA. For the CDR3, the DNA is TGTGCCAGCAGCCGGGGCAGCAAACAAGAGACCCAGTACTTC. This translates into CASSRGSKQETQYF.

This clone was seen a handful of times. The chain has TRBV28 and TRBJ1-2; no clear D gene. V gave up 7 bases and J gave up 4 bases, with 16 bases separating them. The CDR3 is 14 residues long. CDR1 and CDR2 from the germline V gene are MDHEN and SYDVKM. CDR3 in amino acids: CASTDPGRRYGYTF. The DNA of the CDR3 is TGTGCCAGCACCGATCCCGGGAGACGCTATGGCTACACCTTC.

This rearrangement joins TRBV9 to TRBJ2-6, with 15 bases that match TRBD2. The CDR3 loop spans 20 amino acids. V trimming: 4 bases; J trimming: 4 bases; junction bases outside the gene matches: 12. The germline gives CDR1 SGDLS, CDR2 YYNGEE. The CDR3 sequence: CASSPGLAGGRISGANVLTF. The CDR3 coding sequence is TGTGCCAGCAGCCCGGGACTAGCGGGAGGCCGGATCTCCGGGGCCAACGTCCTGACTTTC.

The rearrangement uses TRBV19 and TRBJ1-1; D perhaps matches TRBD1 (5 bases). Trimming stripped 7 bases from V and 4 bases from J, with 16 bases between. The CDR3 loop spans 14 amino acids. Germline V gives CDR1 LNHDA, CDR2 SQIVND (reference sequence). The CDR3 bases are TGTGCCAGTACCCTTTATAGGGGTTTCACTGAAGCTTTCTTT. Translating it yields CASTLYRGFTEAFF.

This clone was detected once. The chain is built from TRBV9 and TRBJ2-5, with D uncertain. The length of the CDR3 is 13 residues. CDR1 SGDLS and CDR2 YYNGEE come from the germline V gene. V was shortened by 0 bases and J by 5 bases, with 8 bases between the two germline ends. CDR3 sequence: CASSVGEAETQYF. The CDR3 DNA sequence: TGTGCCAGCAGCGTAGGAGAAGCGGAGACCCAGTACTTC.